This TCR beta chain was sequenced during a study of shared clonotypes between healthy human individuals. The data were produced by immunoSEQ multiplex PCR, yet TCRdb's version contains in-frame clones alone and is incomplete. The sample yields roughly 1.5 million clones, 95% to 99% seen once. A remark on this clone: Its antigen is undetermined.

Donors were healthy HIV-negative adults without recent acute infections or vaccinations. The authors divided CD4+ cells into CD45RA+ naive and CD45RA-negative memory subsets. Findings of the study overall: The four-donor shared clonotypes exceeded non-shared clonotypes in generation probability, with non-shared ones scoring lower.

The CDR3 has 15 amino acids. Germline-derived CDR1 and CDR2 are MNHEY and SVGAGI. V was clipped by 0 bases and J by 1 base, with 7 bases between them. This sequence was found in a man aged 30-40 years in good health. This chain joins TRBV6-5 and TRBJ1-3; D is unresolved. Sequenced: naive CD4+ T cells sorted from blood. Regarding subset: CD45RA+ positively selected. CDR3 sequence reads: CASSYSALSGNTIYF. The CDR3 bases are TGTGCCAGCAGTTACTCCGCCCTGTCTGGAAACACCATATATTTT.